The 25 T cell receptor beta chains below all came from one sample that was sequenced in a study of OX40 agonist ivuxolimab in advanced cancers. Repertoires were generated with immunoSEQ multiplex PCR, while TCRdb's copy carries only in-frame clones and drops some. The sample records about 69,000 clones, about four fifths being singletons. Sequences were derived from CD4+ or CD8+ T cells sorted from blood, sampled in a trial of the OX40 agonist ivuxolimab. The receptors come from an adult with an advanced solid tumor such as melanoma, head and neck, liver or kidney cancer.

The V gene is TRBV19, the J gene TRBJ2-6; D call uncertain. The CDR3 runs 17 residues. Trimming removed 1 base from V and 0 bases from J, with 10 bases in between. Germline lookup yields CDR1 LNHDA and CDR2 SQIVND (reference sequence). CDR3 DNA sequence: TGTGCCAGTAGTATAGGGCTAGAGACCTCTGGGGCCAACGTCCTGACTTTC. Protein sequence: CASSIGLETSGANVLTF.

V is TRBV6-6 and J is TRBJ1-5; D may be TRBD1 (5 bases). With 6 bases removed from V and 3 bases from J, the gap between germline ends came to 12 bases. Germline lookup yields CDR1 MNHNY and CDR2 SVGAGI (reference sequence). This CDR3 comprises 14 residues. The CDR3 sequence is CASSPDRINQPQHF. The CDR3 nucleotides are TGTGCCAGCAGCCCTGACAGAATCAATCAGCCCCAGCATTTT.

This chain links TRBV15 with TRBJ1-1; a possible D gene is TRBD1 (5 bases). V dropped 0 bases and J dropped 4 bases, with 9 bases sitting between them. CDR1 is LNHNV, CDR2 YYDKDF, per germline (reference sequence). This CDR3 region has 14 residues. The CDR3 spells CATSRDRGSTEAFF. CDR3 DNA sequence: TGTGCCACCAGCAGAGATCGGGGGAGCACTGAAGCTTTCTTT. Full variable domain (missing parts from reference TRBV15 and TRBJ1-1): DAMVIQNPRYQVTQFGKPVTLSCSQTLNHNVMYWYQQKSSQAPKLLFHYYDKDFNNEADTPDNFQSRRPNTSFCFLDIRSPGLGDTAMYLCATSRDRGSTEAFFGQGTRLTVV.

The V gene is TRBV28, the J gene TRBJ2-2; 12 bases map to TRBD1. The CDR3 length is 14 residues. In germline, CDR1 is MDHEN, CDR2 SYDVKM. V shed 6 bases and J 7 bases; nucleotides not matched to a gene: 3. The chain's CDR3 is CASRGTGGNGELFF. CDR3 DNA sequence: TGTGCCAGCAGGGGGACAGGGGGCAACGGGGAGCTGTTTTTT.

This rearrangement joins TRBV9 to TRBJ2-3; TRBD2 aligns across 8 bases. Germline lookup yields CDR1 SGDLS and CDR2 YYNGEE. The junction had 6 bases not matched to a gene; V was cut back by 0 bases and J by 0 bases. The CDR3 sequence is 17 residues long. DNA for the CDR3: TGTGCCAGCAGCGTAGGAGATAGCGGGGCCAGCACAGATACGCAGTATTTT. It is translated as CASSVGDSGASTDTQYF.

The chain is built from TRBV18 and TRBJ2-2, with D unclear. The CDR3 spans 16 residues. The germline CDR1 and CDR2 sequences are KGHSH and LQKENI. V was clipped by 5 bases and J by 3 bases, with 16 bases between them. This chain's CDR3 is CASSTSFDRDTGELFF. The CDR3, as DNA: TGTGCCAGCTCAACAAGCTTCGACCGCGACACCGGGGAGCTGTTTTTT.

In its sample, this clone was seen once. The chain combines TRBV5-6 with TRBJ1-3; a weak D match, TRBD1 (5 bases). V lost 3 bases to trimming and J lost 0 bases, with 10 bases between them. Germline V gene sequence: CDR1 SGHDT, CDR2 YYEEEE. CDR3 length: 15 residues. The DNA for the CDR3 is TGTGCCAGCAGCTCCCCCAGGGTCTCTGGAAACACCATATATTTT. Protein: CASSSPRVSGNTIYF.

The V gene is TRBV5-6, the J gene TRBJ2-5, with TRBD2 matching 13 bases. The CDR3 contains 18 residues. The ends lost 4 bases at V and 3 bases at J; junction bases unmatched: 12. Per germline, CDR1 SGHDT and CDR2 YYEEEE. The CDR3 is CASSTRLAGGPSKETQYF. For the CDR3, the DNA is TGTGCCAGCAGCACCAGACTAGCGGGAGGCCCCAGCAAAGAGACCCAGTACTTC.

This clone was observed a single time. The genes are TRBV28 and TRBJ1-1, with unresolved D. Germline V CDR1 and CDR2: MDHEN, SYDVKM. V lost 7 bases and J lost 0, with 12 bases in between. This CDR3 is built from 14 residues. The CDR3 is CASNRGDLNTEAFF. The CDR3 DNA sequence: TGTGCCAGCAACCGGGGTGACCTGAACACTGAAGCTTTCTTT.

The chain is built from TRBV7-9 and TRBJ2-3; 7 bases are shared with TRBD1. The CDR3 spans 15 residues. V lost 5 bases, J lost 0 bases, and 5 bases stayed unmatched. Germline V gene lookup returns CDR1 SEHNR and CDR2 FQNEAQ (reference sequence). CDR3 in amino acids: CASSRGQTSTDTQYF. CDR3 in DNA: TGTGCCAGCAGCCGGGGACAGACGAGCACAGATACGCAGTATTTT.

The rearrangement uses TRBV7-8 and TRBJ2-1; D perhaps matches TRBD2 (6 bases). V was trimmed by 3 bases and J by 1 base, leaving 13 bases between them. From germline, CDR1 is SGHVS and CDR2 FQNEAQ. The CDR3 contains 16 residues. As DNA, the CDR3 is TGTGCCAGCAGCTTCGCCGGTGGGGGGTCCTACAATGAGCAGTTCTTC. It codes for CASSFAGGGSYNEQFF. Full variable domain (remainder filled in from reference TRBV7-8 and TRBJ2-1): GAGVSQSPRYKVAKRGQDVALRCDPISGHVSLFWYQQALGQGPEFLTYFQNEAQLDKSGLPSDRFFAERPEGSVSTLKIQRTQQEDSAVYLCASSFAGGGSYNEQFFGPGTRLTVL.

The chain is built from TRBV12-5 and TRBJ2-5; D might be TRBD2 (6 bases). Trimming took 1 base from V and 2 from J, leaving 11 bases between them. CDR3 size: 15 residues. The germline V gene has CDR1 LGHNT and CDR2 FRNRAP. In DNA, the CDR3 is TGTGCTAGTGGTTTGGGCTCTAGCGAACAAGAGACCCAGTACTTC. This gives the protein CASGLGSSEQETQYF.

CDR3 loop: CASSLVGAGVMGTDTQYF. In DNA form, the CDR3 reads TGTGCCAGCAGCTTAGTCGGAGCGGGAGTAATGGGCACAGATACGCAGTATTTT. This sequence joins TRBV11-2 and TRBJ2-3, with TRBD2 matching over 8 bases. Looked up from germline, CDR1 is SGHAT and CDR2 is FQNNGV. V shed 1 base and J 1 base; nucleotides not matched to a gene: 10. The CDR3 has 18 residues. The entire variable domain, with the rest obtained from reference TRBV11-2 and TRBJ2-3, is as follows: EAGVAQSPRYKIIEKRQSVAFWCNPISGHATLYWYQQILGQGPKLLIQFQNNGVVDDSQLPKDRFSAERLKGVDSTLKIQPAKLEDSAVYLCASSLVGAGVMGTDTQYFGPGTRLTVL.

This sequence joins TRBV18 and TRBJ1-6; D is uncertain. V lost 5 bases, J lost 2 bases, and 13 bases lay in between. The CDR3 sequence is 16 residues long. Germline V lookup: CDR1 KGHSH, CDR2 LQKENI. CDR3 residues: CASSNTTAPYNSPLHF. In DNA form, the CDR3 reads TGTGCCAGCTCAAACACAACCGCGCCCTATAATTCACCCCTCCACTTT. The entire variable domain, with the rest obtained from reference TRBV18 and TRBJ1-6, is as follows: NAGVMQNPRHLVRRRGQEARLRCSPMKGHSHVYWYRQLPEEGLKFMVYLQKENIIDESGMPKERFSAEFPKEGPSILRIQQVVRGDSAAYFCASSNTTAPYNSPLHFGNGTRLTVT.

The chain joins TRBV5-1 to TRBJ1-1, with 7 nucleotides matching TRBD1. Germline values: CDR1 SGHRS, CDR2 YFSETQ. The CDR3 is 14 amino acids. After removal of 5 bases from V and 5 bases from J, the junction contained 9 bases not matched to a gene. CDR3 nucleotides: TGCGCCAGCAGACCACGACAGGGCGGAACTGAAGCTTTCTTT. This gives the protein CASRPRQGGTEAFF.

The chain combines TRBV5-8 with TRBJ2-7; no reliable D call. Trimming left V 4 bases short and J 0 bases short, with 5 bases between. There are 12 residues in the CDR3. The germline CDR1 and CDR2 sequences are SGHTS and YDEGEE. CDR3 in amino acids: CASSRGSYEQYF. As DNA, the CDR3 is TGTGCCAGCAGCCGAGGCTCCTACGAGCAGTACTTC.

This chain joins TRBV29-1 and TRBJ1-2, with a weak D call TRBD1 (5 bases). The germline gives CDR1 SQVTM, CDR2 ANQGSEA. V was trimmed by 3 bases and J by 4 bases, leaving 9 bases between them. The CDR3 loop spans 12 amino acids. CDR3 bases: TGCAGCGTTGAGGGGCGGACCTATGGCTACACCTTC. This encodes CSVEGRTYGYTF.

The chain has TRBV29-1 and TRBJ1-1; the D gene is possibly TRBD1 (5 bases). The germline CDR1 and CDR2 sequences are SQVTM and ANQGSEA. Trimming took 7 bases from V and 0 from J, leaving 18 bases between them. The CDR3 loop spans 15 amino acids. The CDR3 region has the DNA TGCAGCGCCAAAAGGGGTCGGGCGATGAACACTGAAGCTTTCTTT. Translation: CSAKRGRAMNTEAFF. Drawing the rest from reference TRBV29-1 and TRBJ1-1, the complete variable domain is SAVISQKPSRDICQRGTSLTIQCQVDSQVTMMFWYRQQPGQSLTLIATANQGSEATYESGFVIDKFPISRPNLTFSTLTVSNMSPEDSSIYLCSAKRGRAMNTEAFFGQGTRLTVV.

This chain connects TRBV7-9 to TRBJ2-1; D gene uncertain. Germline V gene lookup returns CDR1 SEHNR and CDR2 FQNEAQ (reference sequence). The V gene lost 2 bases and the J gene lost 10 bases, with 15 bases spanning the gap. There are 14 residues in the CDR3. The CDR3 here is CASSLTGPNGEQFF. The CDR3 nucleotides are TGTGCCAGCAGCTTAACCGGGCCCAATGGGGAGCAGTTCTTC.

This clone has only one observation. The V call is TRBV2, the J call TRBJ2-7; D is possibly TRBD1 or TRBD2 (5 bases each). V lost 0 bases and J lost 3, with 12 bases in between. This CDR3 has 15 residues. CDR1 and CDR2 (germline): SNHLY, FYNNEI. The CDR3, as DNA: TGTGCCAGCAGTGAAGCGAGGGGAAGGGTCTACGAGCAGTACTTC. Protein sequence: CASSEARGRVYEQYF.

The CDR3 DNA reads as TGTGCCAGCAGCCGGGGACGTATCCAAGAGACCCAGTACTTC. This sequence encodes CASSRGRIQETQYF. This chain connects TRBV7-9 to TRBJ2-5; D may correspond to TRBD1 or TRBD2 (5 bases each). In germline, CDR1 is SEHNR, CDR2 FQNEAQ (reference sequence). The CDR3 length is 14 residues. Trimming took off 5 bases at V and 1 base at J, with 11 bases between the two ends.

Remarks on this clone: Other DNA sequences in the same sample also yield this CDR3. The CDR3 reads CAWGDSYGYTF. CDR3 in DNA: TGTGCCTGGGGGGACAGCTATGGCTACACCTTC. The chain uses TRBV30 and TRBJ1-2; 7 bases map to TRBD1. V shed 5 bases and J 4 bases; nucleotides not matched to a gene: 1. There are 11 residues in the CDR3. Germline-derived CDR1 and CDR2 are GTSNPN and SVGIG (reference sequence).

This clone came up a few times. The rearrangement joins TRBV5-1 to TRBJ2-2; D not resolved. Trimming pared 6 bases from V and 5 bases from J, leaving 8 bases between. CDR3 length: 12 amino acids. From germline, CDR1 is SGHRS and CDR2 YFSETQ. The CDR3 sequence is CASTGGTGELFF. CDR3 nucleotide sequence: TGCGCCAGCACAGGCGGTACCGGGGAGCTGTTTTTT.

The rearrangement joins TRBV28 to TRBJ1-2; D is ambiguous. The germline gives CDR1 MDHEN, CDR2 SYDVKM. The CDR3 is 14 residues long. The ends were cut back, 6 bases at V and 4 bases at J, with 15 bases in the middle. CDR3 residues: CASSQGRWSYGYTF. The CDR3 DNA reads TGTGCCAGCAGCCAAGGGCGGTGGAGCTATGGCTACACCTTC.

The rearrangement joins TRBV19 to TRBJ1-6; 9 bases match TRBD1. V was pared by 6 bases and J by 10 bases, with 7 bases of the junction left unmatched. The CDR3 sequence is 14 residues long. Germline CDR1 and CDR2: LNHDA and SQIVND (reference sequence). The CDR3 DNA sequence: TGTGCCAGTAGAACTCGGGACAGGGTCTCACCCCTCCACTTT. It codes for CASRTRDRVSPLHF.